The TCR beta chain described here comes from a study of Ad26.COV2.S vaccination and SARS-CoV-2 variants. As for the study in general: The donor was enrolled in the Ad26.COV2.S arm of the COV1001 trial. By the intramuscular route, Ad26.COV2.S was given once, or twice 56 days apart. Findings and caveats of the study: Measurements of TCR breadth and depth may have given underestimates of the total T cell responses.

Specified treatment: over 15 received Ad26.COV2.S at low or high dose, single or two shots; several received placebo; per-sample allocation not given. Specimens were obtained on day 63 following the first vaccine or placebo injection. What was given as vaccine was an Ad26 vector encoding Wuhan-strain SARS-CoV-2 spike. Measured with immunoSEQ multiplex PCR; TCRdb has only the in-frame clones, and not every one. The sample records about 680,000 clones, roughly 90% being singletons. The length of the CDR3 is 14 residues. Trimming at V came to 3 bases and at J to 6 bases, leaving 9 bases not matched to a gene. Per the germline V gene, CDR1 is SGDLS and CDR2 is YYNGEE. Concerning this clone: The target antigen is unknown.

The receptor was derived from a person between 18 and 59 years old who received the Ad26.COV2.S COVID-19 vaccine or a placebo. V and J are TRBV9 and TRBJ2-7; 7 positions agree with TRBD2. The specimen was peripheral blood, collected in a trial of Ad26.COV2.S vaccine versus placebo. The CDR3, as DNA: TGTGCCAGCAGCGCCGGACTAGAAAGGGGCGAGCAGTACTTC. As protein: CASSAGLERGEQYF.